The clone carrying this TCR beta chain was found once. The antigen is unknown. The data originate from a study of T-cell reconstitution after alpha-beta-depleted transplantation in children. The CDR3 totals 15 residues. V was pared by 2 bases and J by 6 bases, with 4 bases of the junction left unmatched. Per the germline V gene, CDR1 is SGHRS and CDR2 is YFSETQ. Preparing the TCRbeta library involved the use of unique molecular identifiers. TCRdb re-called the PCR reads with MiXCR, one entry per CDR3 protein. This repertoire shows around 580,000 distinct CDR3 sequences, 25% to 30% found once; its top ten account for 30% to 40%. Study results and limitations: Among T cells one year after transplant, newly produced cells accounted for most counts and diversity. Certain patients had high TCRbeta diversity at day 60, and it came from recipient T cells and thymic progenitors that survived. As was reported, about two months after transplant, alpha-beta T cells came from several hundred expanded graft clones.

The chain combines TRBV5-1 with TRBJ2-1, with 11 bases aligning to TRBD2. The source is a boy under two years old with Wiskott-Aldrich syndrome, due to receive a stem cell transplant. Source: PBMCs, taken before TCRalphabeta/CD19-depleted stem cell transplant. The chain's CDR3 is CASSLLTSGANEQFF. CDR3 DNA: TGCGCCAGCAGCTTATTGACTAGCGGGGCCAATGAGCAGTTCTTC.